Below, 21 T cell receptor beta chains from the same sample are listed, as sequenced in a study of T cells in Graves' hyperthyroidism and ophthalmopathy. Template material for amplifying TCR beta CDR3 regions consisted of RNA transcripts. Primed by the HTBI set, a first-round RT-PCR was run on the TCR CDR3. TCRdb called the multiplex PCR reads again in MiXCR, with one record for every CDR3 protein. Of about 740,000 distinct CDR3 sequences in the sample, around 15% were seen once. Specimen: blood. These receptors all stem from a woman under 30 with Graves' hyperthyroidism.

This clonotype was detected a few times. The chain combines TRBV11-2 with TRBJ2-3, with D possibly matching TRBD1 (6 bases). V lost 5 bases to trimming and J lost 2 bases, with 17 bases between them. Germline CDR1 is SGHAT and CDR2 is FQNNGV. This CDR3 comprises 16 residues. The CDR3 region is CASSLGIQGTTDTQYF. As DNA, the CDR3 is TGTGCCAGCAGCCTTGGGATACAGGGAACCACAGATACGCAGTATTTT.

This clonotype has only a few counts. This chain uses TRBV20-1 with TRBJ1-5; D is unresolved. V was pared by 1 base and J by 9 bases, with 13 bases between. The CDR3 sequence is 13 residues long. The germline gives CDR1 DFQATT, CDR2 SNEGSKA (reference sequence). The chain's CDR3 is CSARAGSSRPQHF. The CDR3 DNA reads TGCAGTGCTAGAGCCGGATCATCCCGGCCCCAGCATTTT.

This clonotype turned up a few times. The genes are TRBV6-1 and TRBJ1-2, with D possibly TRBD1 on 5 matching bases. Trimming shortened V by 6 bases and J by 8 bases, and 19 bases separated the two germline ends. Germline V CDR1 and CDR2: MNHNS, SASEGT. This CDR3 spans 14 amino acids. Here the CDR3 DNA reads TGTGCCAGCAGGCCATGGGGGGGTGAGGAAGGCTACACCTTC. The encoded protein is CASRPWGGEEGYTF.

This clonotype was seen at least ten times. This chain joins TRBV7-2 and TRBJ2-7; no clear D gene. Germline CDR1 is SGHTA and CDR2 is FQGNSA. Trimming cost V 0 bases and J 4 bases, with 13 bases left between them. The CDR3 totals 15 residues. The chain's CDR3 is CASSLAPSLLYEQYF. CDR3 DNA sequence: TGTGCCAGCAGCTTAGCGCCCAGCCTACTATACGAGCAGTACTTC. Full variable domain (outside the CDR3, taken from reference TRBV7-2 and TRBJ2-7): GAGVSQSPSNKVTEKGKDVELRCDPISGHTALYWYRQSLGQGLEFLIYFQGNSAPDKSGLPSDRFSAERTGGSVSTLTIQRTQQEDSAVYLCASSLAPSLLYEQYFGPGTRLTVT.

This clonotype was observed a handful of times. This chain connects TRBV27 to TRBJ2-1; 10 nucleotides agree with TRBD1. Germline V gives CDR1 MNHEY, CDR2 SMNVEV (reference sequence). CDR3 length: 15 residues. V lost 2 bases and J lost 8; bases outside the gene matches: 6. The CDR3 DNA sequence: TGTGCCAGCAGTTTAAGGGACAGGGGACTCCATGAGCAGTTCTTC. Its protein is CASSLRDRGLHEQFF.

This clonotype was seen repeatedly, ten times or more. This rearrangement joins TRBV6-1 to TRBJ2-1; TRBD2 is a possible D gene (5 bases). From germline, CDR1 is MNHNS and CDR2 SASEGT. The V end was cut by 9 bases, the J end by 8 bases, with 17 bases between. The CDR3 has 13 residues. The CDR3 sequence is CASKARGDDEQFF. Written as DNA, the CDR3 is TGTGCCAGTAAAGCCCGGGGTGACGATGAGCAGTTCTTC.

The gene calls are TRBV4-1 and TRBJ2-4; 7 positions match TRBD2. CDR3 length equals 11 residues. Germline V gene sequence: CDR1 MGHRA, CDR2 YSYEKL. V lost 4 bases and J lost 15; bases outside the gene matches: 6. The CDR3 DNA is TGCGCCAGCAGCCTACCGGGACTAATGTACTTC. It yields the protein CASSLPGLMYF.

This clonotype has a count of ten or more. The rearrangement uses TRBV28 and TRBJ2-4; perhaps TRBD1 as D (6 bases). The V gene lost 6 bases and the J gene lost 0 bases, with 24 bases spanning the gap. Germline assignment: CDR1 MDHEN and CDR2 SYDVKM. The CDR3 loop spans 19 amino acids. CDR3 loop: CASSYPGTPDRLAKNIQYF. In nucleotides, the CDR3 is TGTGCCAGCAGCTACCCCGGGACACCCGACAGACTAGCCAAAAACATTCAGTACTTC.

This clonotype was seen many times. V and J are TRBV7-8 and TRBJ2-1, with 12 nucleotides matching TRBD2. Looked up from germline, CDR1 is SGHVS and CDR2 is FQNEAQ. Trimming removed 4 bases from V and 7 bases from J; junction bases left unmatched: 8. This CDR3 region has 16 residues. The CDR3 DNA sequence: TGTGCCAGCAGCTCGAGGACTAGCGGGATGGGGAATGAGCAGTTCTTC. It encodes CASSSRTSGMGNEQFF.

This clonotype was counted between two and nine times. The chain links TRBV10-2 to TRBJ1-4; 9 nucleotides agree with TRBD1. Germline CDR1 WSHSY, CDR2 SAAADI. CDR3 size: 14 residues. The V segment lost 1 base and the J segment 8 bases; nucleotides outside the gene matches: 2. The chain's CDR3 is CASSEWTGAEKLFF. The CDR3 DNA reads as TGCGCCAGCAGTGAGTGGACAGGGGCCGAAAAACTGTTTTTT.

This clonotype was counted many times. The CDR3 sequence: CASSPGQGNEKLFF. The CDR3 nucleotides are TGTGCCAGCTCACCGGGACAGGGAAATGAAAAACTGTTTTTT. The chain is built from TRBV18 and TRBJ1-4, with 9 bases lining up with TRBD1. V lost 3 bases and J lost 5; bases outside the gene matches: 1. Looked up from germline, CDR1 is KGHSH and CDR2 is LQKENI. CDR3 length: 14 amino acids. Combining the CDR3 with reference TRBV18 and TRBJ1-4 gives the whole variable domain NAGVMQNPRHLVRRRGQEARLRCSPMKGHSHVYWYRQLPEEGLKFMVYLQKENIIDESGMPKERFSAEFPKEGPSILRIQQVVRGDSAAYFCASSPGQGNEKLFFGSGTQLSVL.

This clonotype appeared a few times. A junction end diverges from the germline sequence, so it may reflect a read error. This chain links TRBV27 with TRBJ2-1; 14 bases fit TRBD2. The CDR3 totals 14 residues. Germline V gene sequence: CDR1 MNHEY, CDR2 SMNVEV (reference sequence). The CDR3 DNA is TGTGCCAGCAGTTTGGGGACTAGCGGGAGCTGGGCGGTCTTC. Encoded protein: CASSLGTSGSWAVF.

This clonotype came up a few times. The chain couples TRBV20-1 to TRBJ2-3, with TRBD2 matching 11 bases. The CDR3 runs 16 residues. J gave up 4 bases and V 1 base, and 7 bases lay outside the gene matches. Germline V lookup: CDR1 DFQATT, CDR2 SNEGSKA (reference sequence). CDR3 amino acids: CSARAPLAGESDTQYF. As DNA, the CDR3 is TGCAGTGCTAGAGCCCCACTAGCGGGAGAATCAGATACGCAGTATTTT.

This clonotype was seen ten or more times. The chain combines TRBV28 with TRBJ2-4; 8 bases are a match to TRBD1. CDR3 length: 14 residues. Germline CDR1 reads MDHEN; CDR2 reads SYDVKM. V was pared by 5 bases and J by 3 bases, with 3 bases of the junction left unmatched. CDR3 sequence reads: CASSPQGDKNIQYF. As DNA, the CDR3 is TGTGCCAGCAGTCCACAGGGGGACAAAAACATTCAGTACTTC.

This clonotype was recorded at least ten times. V is TRBV4-3 and J is TRBJ2-7, with a weak D call TRBD1 (6 bases). CDR3 length equals 15 residues. Germline V CDR1 and CDR2: LGHNA, YSLEER. V was trimmed by 0 bases and J by 5 bases, leaving 14 bases between them. The CDR3 sequence: CASSQETGLDDEQYF. In nucleotides, the CDR3 is TGCGCCAGCAGCCAAGAGACAGGTCTGGACGACGAGCAGTACTTC.

The J gene is TRBJ2-2, the V gene TRBV4-3; D is possibly TRBD1 or TRBD2 (5 bases each). This CDR3 region has 15 residues. CDR1 LGHNA and CDR2 YSLEER come from the germline V gene. The V end lost 1 base, the J end lost 4 bases, and 10 bases lay between the germline ends. The CDR3 sequence is CASSQAGTVTGELFF. Written as DNA, the CDR3 is TGCGCCAGCAGCCAAGCCGGGACGGTCACCGGGGAGCTGTTTTTT.

This clonotype was detected many times. The chain employs TRBV28 and TRBJ2-1, with TRBD1 as a possible D gene (6 bases). The germline V gene has CDR1 MDHEN and CDR2 SYDVKM. The CDR3 contains 14 residues. Trimming pared 10 bases from V and 4 bases from J, leaving 17 bases between. CDR3 in DNA: TGTGCCACCCAGACAGGCCTCTTGTACAATGAGCAGTTCTTC. Residues: CATQTGLLYNEQFF.

V is TRBV9 and J is TRBJ2-7, with D possibly matching TRBD2 (5 bases). Germline V lookup: CDR1 SGDLS, CDR2 YYNGEE. The CDR3 has 13 residues. Trimming pared 4 bases from V and 5 bases from J, leaving 13 bases between. The CDR3 here is CASSSSRADEQYF. DNA for the CDR3: TGTGCCAGCAGCTCCTCGAGGGCGGACGAGCAGTACTTC.

This clonotype was observed a few times. This chain uses TRBV19 with TRBJ2-5; D uncertain. V shed 1 base and J shed 5 bases, with 5 bases lying between them. The CDR3 is 12 residues long. CDR1 is LNHDA, CDR2 SQIVND, per germline (reference sequence). The CDR3 is CASSIGFETQYF. The CDR3 coding sequence is TGTGCCAGTAGTATAGGATTCGAGACCCAGTACTTC.

This clonotype was observed a few times. CDR3 region: CASNPRAPGLVQYF. The CDR3 bases are TGTGCCAGTAATCCCCGGGCCCCAGGTCTGGTGCAGTATTTT. The V call is TRBV19, the J call TRBJ2-3; D is ambiguous. Germline CDR1 reads LNHDA; CDR2 reads SQIVND (reference sequence). This CDR3 has 14 residues. Between the trimmed V and J ends, which lost 7 bases and 11 bases, there was a span of 22 bases. The full variable domain, completed using reference TRBV19 and TRBJ2-3, is DGGITQSPKYLFRKEGQNVTLSCEQNLNHDAMYWYRQDPGQGLRLIYYSQIVNDFQKGDIAEGYSVSREKKESFPLTVTSAQKNPTAFYLCASNPRAPGLVQYFGPGTRLTVL.

This clonotype has a count of ten or more. CDR3 in DNA: TGTGCCAGCAGCCAAGGGGCCCCGGGGACTGAAGCTTTCTTT. Its translation: CASSQGAPGTEAFF. The chain joins TRBV3-1 to TRBJ1-1; no clear D. Trimming took 1 base from V and 5 from J, leaving 11 bases between them. The length of the CDR3 is 14 residues. Per germline, CDR1 LGHDT and CDR2 YNNKEL (reference sequence).